The source of this TCR beta chain is a study of identical twins. TCRdb passed the 5' RACE reads through MiXCR, listing each CDR3 protein once. Of about 250,000 distinct CDR3 sequences listed, roughly 7.5% are singletons. This clonotype was picked up many times. The antigen is undetermined. Study-wide results and limits: Twin sharing of out-of-frame TCR alpha was underestimated by models in monozygotic pairs.

Looked up from germline, CDR1 is SGHVS and CDR2 is FNYEAQ. V lost 1 base to trimming and J lost 0 bases, with 10 bases between them. The CDR3 loop spans 16 amino acids. The sample was also reused in another study, on yellow fever vaccine responses in identical twins.

The chain uses TRBV7-6 and TRBJ1-5; D remains ambiguous. The sample taken for sequencing was CD8+ T cells sorted from blood. The TCR was taken from a woman aged 18-35 years in good health. The CDR3 loop is CASSLGIGDSNQPQHF. CDR3 bases: TGTGCCAGCAGCTTAGGAATAGGTGATAGCAATCAGCCCCAGCATTTT.